Following are 7 T cell receptor beta chains from one sample sequenced in a study of shared clonotypes between healthy human individuals. Sequencing used immunoSEQ multiplex PCR; TCRdb keeps in-frame clones, though not all of them. This sample yields more than 2 million clones, of which approximately 94% are seen a single time; around 0.13% belongs to the top ten. Source material: naive CD4+ T cells sorted from blood. Subset specified: CD45RA+ positively selected. The receptors come from a man aged 18 to 30 in good health.

This chain connects TRBV5-6 to TRBJ2-1; D ambiguous. The CDR3 is 17 residues long. Per the germline V gene, CDR1 is SGHDT and CDR2 is YYEEEE. Trimming took 4 bases from V and 2 from J, leaving 19 bases between them. The CDR3 loop is CASSLLTRLSTYNEQFF. The DNA for the CDR3 is TGTGCCAGCAGCCTCCTTACCCGGCTTAGCACCTACAATGAGCAGTTCTTC. Full variable domain (missing parts from reference TRBV5-6 and TRBJ2-1): DAGVTQSPTHLIKTRGQQVTLRCSPKSGHDTVSWYQQALGQGPQFIFQYYEEEERQRGNFPDRFSGHQFPNYSSELNVNALLLGDSALYLCASSLLTRLSTYNEQFFGPGTRLTVL.

This sequence joins TRBV6-6 and TRBJ2-1; the D is unclear. V lost 0 bases to trimming and J lost 9 bases, with 15 bases between them. The CDR3 runs 15 residues. From germline, CDR1 is MNHNY and CDR2 SVGAGI (reference sequence). This CDR3 is CASSYSFGLVAEQFF. The CDR3 coding sequence is TGTGCCAGCAGTTACTCTTTTGGGCTCGTGGCTGAGCAGTTCTTC.

This chain uses TRBV6-5 with TRBJ1-3; D gene ambiguous. V lost 2 bases and J lost 1, with 9 bases in between. Germline V gives CDR1 MNHEY, CDR2 SVGAGI. The CDR3 is made up of 15 amino acids. The CDR3 is CASSYIGNSGNTIYF. DNA of the CDR3: TGTGCCAGCAGTTACATCGGAAATTCTGGAAACACCATATATTTT.

The V gene is TRBV7-2, the J gene TRBJ2-3, with D perhaps TRBD2 (6 bases). CDR3 size: 16 residues. Germline values: CDR1 SGHTA, CDR2 FQGNSA. Trimming shortened V by 4 bases and J by 4 bases, and 18 bases separated the two germline ends. The CDR3 nucleotides are TGTGCCAGCAGCTCCTACTTTGGCGCGGGACCAGATACGCAGTATTTT. Its protein is CASSSYFGAGPDTQYF.

As concerns this clone: This specimen includes other DNA sequences encoding the same CDR3. J is TRBJ2-7 and V is TRBV11-2; 12 nucleotides line up with TRBD2. V was pared by 1 base and J by 4 bases, with 2 bases of the junction left unmatched. The CDR3 has 15 residues. The germline gives CDR1 SGHAT, CDR2 FQNNGV. CDR3 residues: CASSLGLAGVYEQYF. The CDR3 DNA is TGTGCCAGCAGCTTAGGACTAGCGGGAGTTTACGAGCAGTACTTC. Full variable domain (missing parts from reference TRBV11-2 and TRBJ2-7): EAGVAQSPRYKIIEKRQSVAFWCNPISGHATLYWYQQILGQGPKLLIQFQNNGVVDDSQLPKDRFSAERLKGVDSTLKIQPAKLEDSAVYLCASSLGLAGVYEQYFGPGTRLTVT.

This chain uses TRBV28 with TRBJ2-3; 7 positions match TRBD2. Looked up from germline, CDR1 is MDHEN and CDR2 is SYDVKM. Trimming at V came to 2 bases and at J to 4 bases, leaving 12 bases not matched to a gene. The CDR3 is 17 amino acids. DNA of the CDR3: TGTGCCAGCAGTTTAATCGGTCGGCTAGCGGTCCCAGATACGCAGTATTTT. Translated, it gives CASSLIGRLAVPDTQYF.

This clone occurred a few times. The J gene is TRBJ1-4, the V gene TRBV25-1; D is perhaps TRBD1 (6 bases). Per germline, CDR1 MGHDK and CDR2 SYGVNS. V lost 4 bases and J 8 bases, leaving 14 bases between the germline ends. The CDR3 is 14 amino acids. CDR3 residues: CASSGGGYQEKLFF. CDR3 DNA: TGTGCCAGCAGTGGTGGGGGCTACCAGGAAAAACTGTTTTTT.